This T cell receptor beta chain emerged from a study of vaccination effects on CD4 cells after COVID-19. Peptide-pool stimulation followed by sequencing identified expanded antigen-specific CD4+ clonotypes in the ViraFEST assay. Culture proceeded for approximately 10 days, and CD4+ T cells were then isolated. The individual was infected with SARS-CoV-2 between March and December 2020, as confirmed by PCR. Cultivation was performed at 1.5 million to 2 million PBMC per well with around 9.3 IU/ml IL-2 and 9.5 to 10 ug/ml peptides added. Produced via immunoSEQ multiplex PCR; TCRdb's table is partial and in-frame only. The sample carries 70,000 or so clones, 73% recorded once. The CDR3 spans 19 residues. V was shortened by 0 bases and J by 3 bases, with 21 bases between the two germline ends. Germline V gene sequence: CDR1 LGHDT, CDR2 YNNKEL (reference sequence). Comments on this clone: No antigen is known for it.

Sequences were derived from CD4+ T cells from PBMCs cultured with HIV peptides, sampled before COVID-19 vaccination. Subset indicated: HIV-1 Nef peptide pool negative control/reference culture. The TCR sequence derives from a human donor who had a prior SARS-CoV-2 infection. V and J are TRBV3-1 (or the pseudogene TRBV3-2) and TRBJ2-1; D remains unclear. Here the CDR3 reads CASSQDISSTSPFYNEQFF. DNA for the CDR3: TGTGCCAGCAGCCAAGATATTTCCAGCACATCTCCATTCTACAATGAGCAGTTCTTC.